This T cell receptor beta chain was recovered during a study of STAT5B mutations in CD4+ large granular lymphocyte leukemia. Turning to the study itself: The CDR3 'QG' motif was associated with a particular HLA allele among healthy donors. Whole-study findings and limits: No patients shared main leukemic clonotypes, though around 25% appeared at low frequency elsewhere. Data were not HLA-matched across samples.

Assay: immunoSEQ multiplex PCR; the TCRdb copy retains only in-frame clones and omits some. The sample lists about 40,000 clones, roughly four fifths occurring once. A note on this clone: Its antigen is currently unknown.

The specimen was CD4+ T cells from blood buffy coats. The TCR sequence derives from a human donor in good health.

The CDR3 DNA is TGTGCCAGCAGGCCCGGGACAGGGGGGGTGGACAATGAGCAGTTCTTC. Translating gives CASRPGTGGVDNEQFF. The genes are TRBV2 and TRBJ2-1, with 11 nucleotides matching TRBD1. The CDR3 extends over 16 amino acids. J was trimmed by 5 bases and V by 6 bases; bases with no gene match: 9. Germline V lookup: CDR1 SNHLY, CDR2 FYNNEI. Complete variable domain (other parts from reference TRBV2 and TRBJ2-1): EPEVTQTPSHQVTQMGQEVILRCVPISNHLYFYWYRQILGQKVEFLVSFYNNEISEKSEIFDDQFSVERPDGSNFTLKIRSTKLEDSAMYFCASRPGTGGVDNEQFFGPGTRLTVL.